This T cell receptor (beta chain) was captured in a study of blood T cell repertoires in COVID-19. As for the study in general: The United States, Italy and Spain were the sources of the acute and convalescent COVID-19 samples. T cells, B-cell-depleted T cells, or PBMCs supplied cDNA or gDNA.

Per the study methods: Estimation of nucleated cell counts was performed using reference gene primer amplification. The method was immunoSEQ multiplex PCR; TCRdb's version includes in-frame clones alone and lacks a portion of them. V and J calls and clone size are as listed in that table; D and trimming were resolved from the DNA. Among 250,000 to 300,000 clones listed, around 86% were seen once. CDR3 size: 13 residues. CDR1 is SQVTM, CDR2 ANQGSEA, per germline. J lost 8 bases, V lost 6 bases, and 9 bases had no gene match. Sequencing used peripheral blood. The rearrangement joins TRBV29-1 to TRBJ1-2; TRBD1 matches at 10 bases. The sequence derives from a young man with active or convalescent COVID-19. The CDR3 loop reads CSVNGDRGSGYTF. Written as DNA, the CDR3 is TGCAGCGTAAATGGGGACAGGGGTTCCGGCTACACCTTC.